The 25 T cell receptor beta chains below all came from one sample that was sequenced in a study of T cell responses to AZD1222 COVID-19 vaccine. TCRdb's copy holds only in-frame clones and misses some; the assay was immunoSEQ multiplex PCR. This sample has roughly 140,000 clones, with 75% to 95% found just once. Specimen: peripheral blood, collected 28 days after the second AZD1222 dose. The receptors were sampled from an adult who received the AZD1222 COVID-19 vaccine.

V is TRBV28 and J is TRBJ1-2; no reliable D call. Germline V lookup: CDR1 MDHEN, CDR2 SYDVKM. The CDR3 has 15 amino acids. V gave up 2 bases and J gave up 0 bases, with 10 bases separating them. The CDR3 nucleotides read TGTGCCAGCAGTTTAAGTGTCCGCGCTAACTATGGCTACACCTTC. It codes for CASSLSVRANYGYTF.

This chain uses TRBV18 with TRBJ2-5, with TRBD1 identical over 10 bases. The CDR3 has 13 amino acids. Trimming removed 4 bases from V and 4 bases from J; junction bases left unmatched: 0. From germline, CDR1 is KGHSH and CDR2 LQKENI. CDR3 nucleotides: TGTGCCAGCTCACGGGACAGGGGAGAGACCCAGTACTTC. As protein: CASSRDRGETQYF.

This rearrangement joins TRBV27 to TRBJ2-1, with TRBD2 matching over 9 bases. With 5 bases clipped from V and 2 bases from J, the junction kept 7 bases outside the gene matches. CDR3 size: 16 residues. Germline lookup yields CDR1 MNHEY and CDR2 SMNVEV (reference sequence). The CDR3 DNA reads TGTGCCAGCAGTACTCGTTTAGCGGGGGCCTACAATGAGCAGTTCTTC. Translation gives CASSTRLAGAYNEQFF.

This clone appeared a single time. CDR3 in DNA: TGTGCCTGGAGTCACCCCTCGGGGGTCCCTGAAGCTTTCTTT. It encodes CAWSHPSGVPEAFF. The genes are TRBV30 and TRBJ1-1; possibly TRBD1 for D (5 bases). The length of the CDR3 is 14 residues. Germline-derived CDR1 and CDR2 are GTSNPN and SVGIG (reference sequence). Trimming took 2 bases from V and 6 from J, leaving 16 bases between them.

The J gene is TRBJ2-5, the V gene TRBV19; D may correspond to TRBD1 or TRBD2 (5 bases each). The CDR3 consists of 14 residues. V dropped 8 bases and J dropped 7 bases, with 20 bases sitting between them. CDR1 LNHDA and CDR2 SQIVND come from the germline V gene (reference sequence). CDR3 amino acids: CASRMGTAEGTQYF. DNA for the CDR3: TGTGCCAGTCGGATGGGGACGGCCGAAGGGACCCAGTACTTC.

The chain couples TRBV19 to TRBJ1-2, with 9 nucleotides matching TRBD1. Germline loops: CDR1 LNHDA, CDR2 SQIVND (reference sequence). The CDR3 is 18 amino acids. The V segment lost 4 bases and the J segment 5 bases; nucleotides outside the gene matches: 17. The chain's CDR3 is CASSTTSGHSGTGYGYTF. CDR3 nucleotide sequence: TGTGCCAGTAGTACCACCTCGGGCCACTCCGGGACAGGGTATGGCTACACCTTC.

This clone was observed a single time. The J gene is TRBJ2-1, the V gene TRBV12-5; D unclear. The CDR3 runs 13 residues. Trimming stripped 2 bases from V and 7 bases from J, with 9 bases between. CDR1 and CDR2 (germline): LGHNT, FRNRAP. As DNA, the CDR3 is TGTGCTAGTGGTTTGCCCGTGCAAAATGAGCAGTTCTTC. Translating it yields CASGLPVQNEQFF.

The chain joins TRBV28 to TRBJ1-1; the match to TRBD1 covers 11 bases. Germline-derived CDR1 and CDR2 are MDHEN and SYDVKM. Trimming cost V 6 bases and J 12 bases; bases outside gene matches: 9. The CDR3 contains 13 residues. The DNA of the CDR3 is TGTGCCAGCAGCCTAAGGACAGGGGGCGGATCTTTCTTT. As protein: CASSLRTGGGSFF.

The rearrangement uses TRBV18 and TRBJ2-2, with 9 bases lining up with TRBD2. CDR1 KGHSH and CDR2 LQKENI come from the germline V gene. The trim removed 3 bases at V and 4 bases at J, leaving 6 bases unmatched. This CDR3 contains 16 residues. CDR3: CASSPLAGDITGELFF. The CDR3 nucleotides read TGTGCCAGCTCACCCTTAGCGGGAGACATCACCGGGGAGCTGTTTTTT. Supplemented by reference TRBV18 and TRBJ2-2, the full variable domain reads NAGVMQNPRHLVRRRGQEARLRCSPMKGHSHVYWYRQLPEEGLKFMVYLQKENIIDESGMPKERFSAEFPKEGPSILRIQQVVRGDSAAYFCASSPLAGDITGELFFGEGSRLTVL.

V usage is TRBV28 and J usage is TRBJ1-1; TRBD1 aligns across 7 bases. CDR1 and CDR2 (germline): MDHEN, SYDVKM. The CDR3 runs to 13 residues. The J segment lost 3 bases and the V segment lost 8 bases, leaving 6 bases of the junction unmatched. The CDR3 is CASEGAGDTEAFF. The CDR3 region has the DNA TGTGCCAGCGAGGGGGCTGGGGACACTGAAGCTTTCTTT. Supplemented by reference TRBV28 and TRBJ1-1, the full variable domain reads DVKVTQSSRYLVKRTGEKVFLECVQDMDHENMFWYRQDPGLGLRLIYFSYDVKMKEKGDIPEGYSVSREKKERFSLILESASTNQTSMYLCASEGAGDTEAFFGQGTRLTVV.

The V and J genes are TRBV5-1 and TRBJ2-3, with D unclear. This CDR3 has 15 residues. Germline V CDR1 and CDR2: SGHRS, YFSETQ. V was clipped by 2 bases and J by 4 bases, with 14 bases between them. CDR3 DNA sequence: TGCGCCAGCAGCTTTAGTCTGGGGTGGTCAGATACGCAGTATTTT. This gives the protein CASSFSLGWSDTQYF.

With regard to this clone: One end of the junction is discordant with germline, which a read error may explain. In DNA form, the CDR3 reads TGTGCTAGTGGTTTGGTACGGAGGACCTACAATTCACCCCTCCACTTT. It translates to CASGLVRRTYNSPLHF. V usage is TRBV12-5 and J usage is TRBJ1-6; D is unresolved. Per germline, CDR1 LGHNT and CDR2 FRNRAP. The CDR3 extends over 16 amino acids.

The chain uses TRBV20-1 and TRBJ1-1; possible D gene TRBD1, 5 bases. CDR3 length equals 11 residues. V lost 3 bases and J lost 4, with 6 bases in between. Germline V lookup: CDR1 DFQATT, CDR2 SNEGSKA (reference sequence). The CDR3: CSASGGTEAFF. CDR3 DNA sequence: TGCAGTGCTAGTGGGGGCACTGAAGCTTTCTTT.

V is TRBV3-1 (or the pseudogene TRBV3-2) and J is TRBJ2-7, with D possibly TRBD2 on 6 matching bases. The CDR3 sequence is 15 residues long. Germline CDR1 LGHDT, CDR2 YNNKEL (reference sequence). V lost 1 base, J lost 4 bases, and 14 bases lay in between. The CDR3 spells CASSQGPGAGYEQYF. In DNA, the CDR3 is TGTGCCAGCAGCCAAGGTCCGGGAGCTGGATACGAGCAGTACTTC.

CDR3: CASSPTRETEAFF. The CDR3 DNA reads TGTGCCAGCTCACCAACCAGGGAGACTGAAGCTTTCTTT. The chain combines TRBV18 with TRBJ1-1, with D perhaps TRBD1 (5 bases). V dropped 2 bases and J dropped 5 bases, with 9 bases sitting between them. This CDR3 contains 13 residues. Germline V gives CDR1 KGHSH, CDR2 LQKENI.

The CDR3 sequence: CASSVTLNTEAFF. The CDR3, as DNA: TGTGCCAGTAGTGTAACACTGAACACTGAAGCTTTCTTT. The chain joins TRBV19 to TRBJ1-1; D not resolved. Trimming stripped 5 bases from V and 0 bases from J, with 7 bases between. CDR1 and CDR2 from the germline V gene are LNHDA and SQIVND (reference sequence). The CDR3 loop spans 13 amino acids.

In DNA form, the CDR3 reads TGTGCCATCAGTGACAGGACAGGGGTATCGAACACTGAAGCTTTCTTT. It encodes CAISDRTGVSNTEAFF. V is TRBV10-3 and J is TRBJ1-1; 9 bases are shared with TRBD1. The CDR3 length is 16 residues. Germline trimming cut 3 bases from V and 1 base from J; bases unmatched to any gene: 6. Germline V gene sequence: CDR1 ENHRY, CDR2 SYGVKD.

This chain uses TRBV14 with TRBJ2-7, with D perhaps matching TRBD2 (5 bases). The V end lost 4 bases, the J end lost 2 bases, and 15 bases lay between the germline ends. CDR3 length equals 15 residues. The germline V gene has CDR1 SGHDN and CDR2 FVKESK. CDR3 amino acids: CASSPLAGVPYEQYF. The CDR3, as DNA: TGTGCCAGCAGCCCCCTCGCGGGCGTCCCCTACGAGCAGTACTTC.

This clone was observed a single time. The chain recombines TRBV6-5 with TRBJ1-5, with TRBD1 matching over 8 bases. The germline V gene has CDR1 MNHEY and CDR2 SVGAGI. This CDR3 comprises 15 residues. The V and J ends lost 6 bases and 5 bases, in that order; junction bases with no gene match: 9. The CDR3 DNA reads TGTGCCAGCAGCTCAGACAGGGGAGCATATCAGCCCCAGCATTTT. Translating it yields CASSSDRGAYQPQHF.

In DNA form, the CDR3 reads TGCGCCAGCAGCGAAGGGGGGAGCACAGATACGCAGTATTTT. Residues: CASSEGGSTDTQYF. The chain links TRBV10-2 to TRBJ2-3, with D perhaps matching TRBD1 or TRBD2 (6 bases each). Germline CDR1 WSHSY, CDR2 SAAADI. Trimming took 6 bases from V and 0 from J, leaving 10 bases between them. The CDR3 length is 14 residues.

This clone was counted once. The chain uses TRBV6-1 and TRBJ2-1, with 7 bases lining up with TRBD2. This CDR3 is built from 15 residues. Germline CDR1 reads MNHNS; CDR2 reads SASEGT. The V segment lost 4 bases and the J segment 4 bases; nucleotides outside the gene matches: 7. CDR3: CASSGAGINYNEQFF. The CDR3 coding sequence is TGTGCCAGCAGTGGAGCGGGGATAAATTACAATGAGCAGTTCTTC.

In its sample, this clone was seen a few times. The chain is built from TRBV5-6 and TRBJ1-3; TRBD1 matches 8 bases. Germline CDR1 and CDR2: SGHDT and YYEEEE. V was pared by 5 bases and J by 0 bases, with 1 base of the junction left unmatched. The CDR3 has 14 residues. CDR3 DNA sequence: TGTGCCAGCAGTACAGGGGGCTCTGGAAACACCATATATTTT. Protein: CASSTGGSGNTIYF.

Only one count was recorded for this clone. This sequence joins TRBV24-1 and TRBJ2-5; D call uncertain. The CDR3 consists of 18 residues. CDR1 KGHDR and CDR2 SFDVKD come from the germline V gene. The ends were cut back, 1 base at V and 2 bases at J, with 19 bases in the middle. The CDR3 region has the DNA TGTGCCACCAGTGATTTTGGAGTGGAGATAGGAAAGCAAGAGACCCAGTACTTC. Residues: CATSDFGVEIGKQETQYF.

The DNA for the CDR3 is TGTGCCAGCAGTTACTGGGACAGGGGTGGTCAGCCCCAGCATTTT. Protein product: CASSYWDRGGQPQHF. V and J are TRBV6-6 and TRBJ1-5, with 10 bases fitting TRBD1. Per the germline V gene, CDR1 is MNHNY and CDR2 is SVGAGI (reference sequence). The CDR3 runs 15 residues. After removal of 1 base from V and 6 bases from J, the junction contained 3 bases not matched to a gene.

The V gene is TRBV27, the J gene TRBJ1-2, with TRBD1 as a possible D gene (5 bases). The CDR3 consists of 12 residues. Germline-derived CDR1 and CDR2 are MNHEY and SMNVEV (reference sequence). The V and J ends lost 7 bases and 6 bases respectively, with 12 bases between them. CDR3 DNA sequence: TGTGCCAGCACATCGGGGGGACATGGCTACACCTTC. It encodes CASTSGGHGYTF.